This TCR beta chain originates from a study of CD8+ T cells in alopecia areata. This CDR3 has 12 residues. Germline V gene sequence: CDR1 GTSNPN, CDR2 SVGIG (reference sequence). Trimming stripped 4 bases from V and 9 bases from J, with 13 bases between. RNA was isolated and reverse transcribed to cDNA, the sequencing template. Only in-frame clones appear in the TCRdb table, and some are missing; sequencing was by immunoSEQ multiplex PCR. The sample includes approximately 42,000 clones, less than 70% of them seen just once. Treatment described: oral pan-JAK inhibitor, 5-10 mg twice daily. Peripheral blood, together with lesional scalp punch biopsies, was collected from alopecia areata patients.

The sequence derives from a human donor with alopecia areata. The rearrangement links TRBV30 to TRBJ2-1; D gene uncertain. Material: CD8+ T cells sorted from blood, obtained at week 4, from a patient treated with tofacitinib. In DNA form, the CDR3 reads TGTGCCTGGACTTTATCCCATACTGAGCAGTTCTTC. Its translation: CAWTLSHTEQFF.